This T cell receptor (beta chain) was recovered during a study of regulatory T cells in long-lasting Graves disease. Concerning this clonotype: The antigen is unknown. A read error may account for a junction end that differs from germline.

Specified time point: persistent/refractory GD, antithyroid drugs over 5 years with positive TRAb. The TCR library used RNA extracted from PBMCs. Investigators prepared the TCR beta libraries by applying iRepertoire HTBI primers and Arm-PCR of CDR3 regions. Each CDR3 protein is one row after TCRdb ran MiXCR on the multiplex PCR reads. The sample yields fewer than 450,000 distinct CDR3 sequences, about a quarter seen once. The CDR3 spans 13 residues. General observations from the study: Newly diagnosed patients shared 950 to 1,000 public clonotypes; persistent patients shared approximately 2,700. Accuracy might have suffered from few samples. Thyroid tissue went unstudied; only peripheral blood was examined. The TCR repertoire of persistent Graves' patients was less diverse than that of newly diagnosed ones.

Sequencing was performed on peripheral blood mononuclear cells (PBMCs), taken when the disease was refractory, from a patient treated with antithyroid drugs. The clonotype comes from a female donor with Graves disease. The V call is TRBV12-3 or TRBV12-4, the J call TRBJ1-1; D ambiguous. The CDR3 sequence: CTSSLVPNTEAFF. In nucleotides, the CDR3 is TGTACCAGCAGTTTAGTTCCGAACACTGAAGCTTTCTTT.